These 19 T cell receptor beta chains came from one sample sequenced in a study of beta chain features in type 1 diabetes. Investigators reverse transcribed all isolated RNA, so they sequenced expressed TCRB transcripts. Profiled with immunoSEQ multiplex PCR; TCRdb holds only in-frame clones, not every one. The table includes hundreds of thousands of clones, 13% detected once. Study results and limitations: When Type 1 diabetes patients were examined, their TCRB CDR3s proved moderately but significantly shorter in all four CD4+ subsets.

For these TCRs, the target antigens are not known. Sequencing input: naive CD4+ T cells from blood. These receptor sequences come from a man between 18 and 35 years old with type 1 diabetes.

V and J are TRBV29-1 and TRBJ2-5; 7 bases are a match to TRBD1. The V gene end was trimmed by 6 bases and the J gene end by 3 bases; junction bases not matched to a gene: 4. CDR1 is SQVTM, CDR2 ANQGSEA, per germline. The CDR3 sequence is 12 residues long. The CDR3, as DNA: TGCAGCGTGGCCGGGACAGAAGAGACCCAGTACTTC. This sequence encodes CSVAGTEETQYF.

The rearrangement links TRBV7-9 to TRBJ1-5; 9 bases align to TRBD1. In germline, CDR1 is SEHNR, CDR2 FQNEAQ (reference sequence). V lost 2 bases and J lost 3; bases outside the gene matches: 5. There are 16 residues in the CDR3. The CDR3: CASSLIGTGNNQPQHF. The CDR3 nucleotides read TGTGCCAGCAGCTTAATAGGGACAGGGAACAATCAGCCCCAGCATTTT.

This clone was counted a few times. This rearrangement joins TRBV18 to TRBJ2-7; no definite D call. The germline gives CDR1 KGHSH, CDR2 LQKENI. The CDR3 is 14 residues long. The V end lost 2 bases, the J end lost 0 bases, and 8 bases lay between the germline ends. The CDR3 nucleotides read TGTGCCAGCTCACCAAGGACGAGCTCCTACGAGCAGTACTTC. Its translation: CASSPRTSSYEQYF.

CDR3 protein: CASSPRGGGDYGYTF. CDR3 DNA sequence: TGTGCCAGCAGCCCTAGGGGAGGGGGCGACTATGGCTACACCTTC. The chain joins TRBV11-3 to TRBJ1-2; 7 bases line up with TRBD1. The V and J ends lost 5 bases and 3 bases, in that order; junction bases with no gene match: 9. Germline V gene data show CDR1 as SGHNT and CDR2 as YENEEA. CDR3 length equals 15 residues.

CDR3 region: CASSVVTGVQETQYF. CDR3 in DNA: TGTGCCAGCAGCGTAGTGACAGGAGTACAAGAGACCCAGTACTTC. The rearrangement joins TRBV9 to TRBJ2-5; weak D call: TRBD1 (6 bases). Germline V gene data show CDR1 as SGDLS and CDR2 as YYNGEE. V was clipped by 0 bases and J by 2 bases, with 11 bases between them. CDR3 length equals 15 residues.

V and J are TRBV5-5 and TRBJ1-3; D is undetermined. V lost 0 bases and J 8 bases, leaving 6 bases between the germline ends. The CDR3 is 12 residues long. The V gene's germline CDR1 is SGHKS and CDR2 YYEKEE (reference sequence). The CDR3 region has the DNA TGTGCCAGCAGCTTGGAAGCCGACACCATATATTTT. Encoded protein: CASSLEADTIYF.

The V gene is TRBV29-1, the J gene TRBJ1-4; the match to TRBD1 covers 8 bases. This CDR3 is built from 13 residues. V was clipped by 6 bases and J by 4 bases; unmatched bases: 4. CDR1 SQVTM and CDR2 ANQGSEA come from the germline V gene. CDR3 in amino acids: CSVGTGGNEKLFF. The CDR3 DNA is TGCAGCGTGGGGACAGGAGGTAATGAAAAACTGTTTTTT.

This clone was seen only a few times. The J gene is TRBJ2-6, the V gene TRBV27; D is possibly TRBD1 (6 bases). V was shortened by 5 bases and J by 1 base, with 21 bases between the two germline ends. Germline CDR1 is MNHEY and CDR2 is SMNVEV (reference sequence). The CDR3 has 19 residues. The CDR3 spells CASSLREAGALSGANVLTF. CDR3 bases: TGTGCCAGCAGTCTTCGCGAGGCAGGGGCGTTGTCTGGGGCCAACGTCCTGACTTTC.

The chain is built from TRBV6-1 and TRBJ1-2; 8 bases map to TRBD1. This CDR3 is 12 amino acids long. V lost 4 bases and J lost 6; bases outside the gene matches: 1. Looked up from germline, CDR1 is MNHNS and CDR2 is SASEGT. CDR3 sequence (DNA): TGTGCCAGCAGTGTACAGGGGGATGGCTACACCTTC. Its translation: CASSVQGDGYTF.

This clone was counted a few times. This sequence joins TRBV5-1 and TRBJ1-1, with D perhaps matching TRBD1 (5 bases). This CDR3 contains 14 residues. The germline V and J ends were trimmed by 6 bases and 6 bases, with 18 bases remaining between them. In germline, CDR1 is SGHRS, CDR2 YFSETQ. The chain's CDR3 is CASTPSGGDPEAFF. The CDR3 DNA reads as TGCGCCAGCACCCCCTCAGGTGGGGACCCTGAAGCTTTCTTT.

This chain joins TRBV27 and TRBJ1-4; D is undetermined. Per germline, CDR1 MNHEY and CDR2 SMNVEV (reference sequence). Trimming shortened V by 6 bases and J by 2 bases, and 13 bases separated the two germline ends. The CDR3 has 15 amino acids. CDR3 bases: TGTGCCAGCAGCCCCCGGGGAGGGACTAATGAAAAACTGTTTTTT. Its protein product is CASSPRGGTNEKLFF.

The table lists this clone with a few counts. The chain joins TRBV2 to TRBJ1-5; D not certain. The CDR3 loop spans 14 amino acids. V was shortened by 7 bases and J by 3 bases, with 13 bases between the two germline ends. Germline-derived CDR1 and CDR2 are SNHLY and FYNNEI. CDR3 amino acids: CASNGRVSNQPQHF. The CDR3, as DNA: TGTGCCAGCAACGGCCGGGTGTCCAATCAGCCCCAGCATTTT.

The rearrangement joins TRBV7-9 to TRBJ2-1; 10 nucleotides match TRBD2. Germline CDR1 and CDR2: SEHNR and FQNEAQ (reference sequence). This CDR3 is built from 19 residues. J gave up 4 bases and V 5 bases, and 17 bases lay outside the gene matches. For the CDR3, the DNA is TGTGCCAGCAGCCCCCGGGGTGCCAGCGGGGGGGCCGATTACAATGAGCAGTTCTTC. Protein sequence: CASSPRGASGGADYNEQFF.

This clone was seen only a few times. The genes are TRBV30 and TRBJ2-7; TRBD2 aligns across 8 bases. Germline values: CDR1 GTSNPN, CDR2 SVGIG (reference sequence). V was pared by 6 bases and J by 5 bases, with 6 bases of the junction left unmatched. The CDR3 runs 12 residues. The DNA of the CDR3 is TGTGCCTGTTCTACGGGGGGGAACGAGCAGTACTTC. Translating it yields CACSTGGNEQYF.

In nucleotides, the CDR3 is TGTGCCAGCAGCGTGAGCCCTACCTACGAGCAGTACTTC. Amino acid sequence: CASSVSPTYEQYF. The chain recombines TRBV9 with TRBJ2-7; D not resolved. The CDR3 is made up of 13 amino acids. The V end was cut by 2 bases, the J end by 2 bases, with 8 bases between. Looked up from germline, CDR1 is SGDLS and CDR2 is YYNGEE.

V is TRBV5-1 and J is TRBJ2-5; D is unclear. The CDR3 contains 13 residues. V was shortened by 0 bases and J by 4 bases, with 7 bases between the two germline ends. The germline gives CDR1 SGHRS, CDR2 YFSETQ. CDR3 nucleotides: TGCGCCAGCAGCTTGGATACGAGAGAGACCCAGTACTTC. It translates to CASSLDTRETQYF.

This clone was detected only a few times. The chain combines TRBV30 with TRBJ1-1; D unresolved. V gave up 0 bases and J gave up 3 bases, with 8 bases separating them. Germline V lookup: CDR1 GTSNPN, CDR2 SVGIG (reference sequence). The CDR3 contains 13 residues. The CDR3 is CAWSVNTDTEAFF. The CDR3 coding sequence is TGTGCCTGGAGTGTTAATACGGACACTGAAGCTTTCTTT.

The CDR3 DNA reads as TGTGCCTGGACTTACAGGGGGCGAGGAAATGAAAAACTGTTTTTT. This translates into CAWTYRGRGNEKLFF. The genes are TRBV30 and TRBJ1-4; 9 bases map to TRBD1. The trim removed 4 bases at V and 5 bases at J, leaving 8 bases unmatched. CDR1 and CDR2 from the germline V gene are GTSNPN and SVGIG (reference sequence). The CDR3 totals 15 residues. Full variable domain (remainder filled in from reference TRBV30 and TRBJ1-4): SQTIHQWPATLVQPVGSPLSLECTVEGTSNPNLYWYRQAAGRGLQLLFYSVGIGQISSEVPQNLSASRPQDRQFILSSKKLLLSDSGFYLCAWTYRGRGNEKLFFGSGTQLSVL.

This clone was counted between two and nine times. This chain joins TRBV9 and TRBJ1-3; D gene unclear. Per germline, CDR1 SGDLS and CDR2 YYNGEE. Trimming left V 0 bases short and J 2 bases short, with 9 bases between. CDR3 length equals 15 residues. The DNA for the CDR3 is TGTGCCAGCAGCGTAGAAGCACTTACTGGAAACACCATATATTTT. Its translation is CASSVEALTGNTIYF.